A single sample gave rise to the 30 T cell receptor beta chains below, sequenced in a study of blood T cell repertoires in COVID-19. The assay was immunoSEQ multiplex PCR, and TCRdb's table has in-frame clones only and misses some. This sample has 65,000 to 95,000 clones; approximately 78% occur once, and the top ten carry approximately 40%. Sequences were obtained from peripheral blood. These receptor sequences come from a man aged 55 to 70 with COVID-19, enrolled during active disease.

The chain links TRBV24-1 to TRBJ1-3, with 8 bases that match TRBD1. The CDR3 totals 16 residues. Trimming took 6 bases from V and 4 from J; bases not matched to a gene: 10. CDR1 is KGHDR, CDR2 SFDVKD, per germline. The CDR3: CATSSPGGRRGNTIYF. The DNA for the CDR3 is TGTGCCACCAGTAGTCCAGGGGGCCGTCGAGGAAACACCATATATTTT.

This rearrangement joins TRBV11-1 to TRBJ1-2; 9 bases are a match to TRBD1. V lost 5 bases to trimming and J lost 7 bases; unmatched junction nucleotides: 11. Looked up from germline, CDR1 is SGHAT and CDR2 is FQDESV (reference sequence). The CDR3 is 15 amino acids. CDR3 amino acids: CASSPEGQGIAGYTF. Written as DNA, the CDR3 is TGTGCCAGCAGCCCTGAAGGACAGGGGATAGCTGGCTACACCTTC.

The chain combines TRBV6-5 with TRBJ1-1; D may be TRBD1 (5 bases). V dropped 2 bases and J dropped 0 bases, with 7 bases sitting between them. The CDR3 runs to 14 residues. Germline V CDR1 and CDR2: MNHEY, SVGAGI. For the CDR3, the DNA is TGTGCCAGCAGTTACGGACAACTGAACACTGAAGCTTTCTTT. Protein: CASSYGQLNTEAFF.

This clone was recorded once. The chain has TRBV6-1 and TRBJ1-6; the match to TRBD1 covers 7 bases. This CDR3 comprises 16 residues. In germline, CDR1 is MNHNS, CDR2 SASEGT. V shed 2 bases, J shed 8 bases, and the junction held 9 bases outside the gene matches. CDR3 sequence: CASSELMTGLDSPLHF. The CDR3 nucleotides read TGTGCCAGCAGTGAACTAATGACAGGGTTGGATTCACCCCTCCACTTT.

The chain combines TRBV4-3 with TRBJ2-3; the match to TRBD2 covers 9 bases. The CDR3 contains 16 residues. The germline gives CDR1 LGHNA, CDR2 YSLEER. V dropped 0 bases and J dropped 6; count of bases not matched to a gene: 7. The CDR3 sequence: CASSQDLAGGPDTQYF. The CDR3, as DNA: TGCGCCAGCAGCCAAGATTTGGCGGGAGGGCCGGATACGCAGTATTTT.

This chain uses TRBV7-3 with TRBJ2-7; the match to TRBD2 covers 8 bases. The V segment lost 1 base and the J segment 4 bases; nucleotides outside the gene matches: 6. Germline-derived CDR1 and CDR2 are SGHTA and FQGTGA. The CDR3 consists of 15 residues. In DNA, the CDR3 is TGTGCCAGCAGCTTAAACCCCGGGGGGGCATACGAGCAGTACTTC. This sequence encodes CASSLNPGGAYEQYF.

The V call is TRBV7-9, the J call TRBJ1-2; weak D call: TRBD1 (5 bases). The CDR3 contains 15 residues. The germline V gene encodes CDR1 SEHNR and CDR2 FQNEAQ (reference sequence). V lost 0 bases and J lost 4, with 12 bases in between. The CDR3 DNA follows: TGTGCCAGCAGCTTAGCGGGATCAGGGATCTATGGCTACACCTTC. It encodes CASSLAGSGIYGYTF.

V is TRBV5-1 and J is TRBJ1-1, with D perhaps TRBD1 (5 bases). The germline V and J ends were trimmed by 2 bases and 4 bases, with 15 bases remaining between them. The CDR3 runs 15 residues. The germline CDR1 and CDR2 sequences are SGHRS and YFSETQ. The chain's CDR3 is CASSFNRGMGTEAFF. CDR3 DNA sequence: TGCGCCAGCAGCTTTAATAGGGGTATGGGCACTGAAGCTTTCTTT.

The J gene is TRBJ1-6, the V gene TRBV6-1; D remains ambiguous. With 3 bases removed from V and 4 bases from J, the gap between germline ends came to 4 bases. Germline CDR1 reads MNHNS; CDR2 reads SASEGT. There are 13 residues in the CDR3. In DNA, the CDR3 is TGTGCCAGCAGTGACAGATATAATTCACCCCTCCACTTT. Its translation: CASSDRYNSPLHF.

CDR3 nucleotides: TGCAGCGTACGGACTAGCGGGGACAATGAGCAGTTCTTC. Translating gives CSVRTSGDNEQFF. V usage is TRBV29-1 and J usage is TRBJ2-1, with 12 bases fitting TRBD2. Germline-derived CDR1 and CDR2 are SQVTM and ANQGSEA. V lost 6 bases and J lost 5; bases outside the gene matches: 2. The CDR3 is made up of 13 amino acids.

V usage is TRBV12-5 and J usage is TRBJ2-5; TRBD2 matches at 10 bases. Germline V gene data show CDR1 as LGHNT and CDR2 as FRNRAP. This CDR3 spans 20 amino acids. Trimming cost V 0 bases and J 5 bases; bases outside gene matches: 18. CDR3 bases: TGTGCTAGTGGTTTGGTACTACTCTCCCCCCCTAGCGGGAGCGCGGAGACCCAGTACTTC. Translated, it gives CASGLVLLSPPSGSAETQYF.

The table lists this clone with many counts. The V call is TRBV30, the J call TRBJ1-2; D possibly corresponds to TRBD1 (5 bases). This CDR3 has 12 amino acids. Trimming cost V 1 base and J 7 bases, with 10 bases left between them. Germline V gene lookup returns CDR1 GTSNPN and CDR2 SVGIG (reference sequence). Here the CDR3 reads CAWSAQGIGYTF. The DNA for the CDR3 is TGTGCCTGGAGTGCCCAGGGCATTGGCTACACCTTC.

The chain carries TRBV6-6 and TRBJ1-5; TRBD1 might be the D (6 bases). Germline lookup yields CDR1 MNHNY and CDR2 SVGAGI (reference sequence). V shed 8 bases and J shed 2 bases, with 16 bases lying between them. This CDR3 comprises 15 residues. The CDR3 DNA follows: TGTGCCAGCCTGAGAGGGGACACGCGCAATCAGCCCCAGCATTTT. This codes for CASLRGDTRNQPQHF.

CDR3 sequence: CASSPPATRDIQYF. The CDR3 DNA reads as TGTGCCAGCTCACCACCCGCAACCAGGGACATTCAGTACTTC. V gene TRBV18 combines with J gene TRBJ2-4; possibly TRBD1 for D (5 bases). CDR1 is KGHSH and CDR2 is LQKENI in the germline V gene. This CDR3 contains 14 residues. V was clipped by 0 bases and J by 8 bases, with 11 bases between them.

This chain uses TRBV29-1 with TRBJ2-1, with 9 bases identical to TRBD2. V lost 1 base and J lost 4; bases outside the gene matches: 2. CDR1 is SQVTM and CDR2 is ANQGSEA in the germline V gene. The CDR3 length is 14 residues. CDR3 region: CSVEGLAVYNEQFF. In DNA form, the CDR3 reads TGCAGCGTTGAAGGACTAGCGGTTTACAATGAGCAGTTCTTC.

The rearrangement links TRBV6-2 or TRBV6-3 to TRBJ2-3; D is unclear. Deletions cut 1 base from V and 8 bases from J, with 7 bases between. The length of the CDR3 is 12 residues. CDR1 MNHEY and CDR2 SVGEGT come from the germline V gene. The CDR3 region has the DNA TGTGCCAGCAGTTACTACAAAAGTACGCAGTATTTT. It specifies CASSYYKSTQYF.

The chain uses TRBV15 and TRBJ1-2; 8 nucleotides match TRBD1. The germline gives CDR1 LNHNV, CDR2 YYDKDF (reference sequence). The CDR3 consists of 16 residues. V shed 3 bases and J 0 bases; nucleotides not matched to a gene: 6. Here the CDR3 DNA reads TGTGCCACCAGCAGGGACAGGGTGGGGACTAACTATGGCTACACCTTC. Translated, it gives CATSRDRVGTNYGYTF.

V usage is TRBV7-2 and J usage is TRBJ2-3, with 11 nucleotides matching TRBD2. J lost 2 bases, V lost 1 base, and 5 bases had no gene match. This CDR3 has 17 amino acids. Germline V gives CDR1 SGHTA, CDR2 FQGNSA. The CDR3: CASSLGVAGGITDTQYF. The CDR3 DNA sequence: TGTGCCAGCAGCTTAGGTGTAGCGGGGGGGATCACAGATACGCAGTATTTT.

This clone was counted once. V is TRBV24-1 and J is TRBJ2-2; no definite D call. Trimming removed 1 base at V and 3 bases at J, with 17 bases between. The germline V gene has CDR1 KGHDR and CDR2 SFDVKD. This CDR3 is built from 18 residues. CDR3 protein: CATSDLMAKWAHTGELFF. Here the CDR3 DNA reads TGTGCCACCAGTGATTTAATGGCTAAATGGGCCCACACCGGGGAGCTGTTTTTT.

This clone showed up just a few times. This chain connects TRBV5-5 to TRBJ1-5; 7 bases match TRBD1. Per the germline V gene, CDR1 is SGHKS and CDR2 is YYEKEE (reference sequence). The CDR3 totals 15 residues. With V trimmed by 0 bases and J by 3 bases, 3 bases remained unmatched. CDR3 amino acids: CASSLVGQDNQPQHF. CDR3 coding DNA: TGTGCCAGCAGCTTGGTCGGACAGGACAATCAGCCCCAGCATTTT.

V and J are TRBV5-8 and TRBJ2-7; D gene ambiguous. The CDR3 is made up of 10 amino acids. Germline lookup yields CDR1 SGHTS and CDR2 YDEGEE. Trimming removed 0 bases from V and 9 bases from J, with 4 bases in between. DNA for the CDR3: TGTGCCAGCAGCTTGGGCAGGCAGTACTTC. Translating gives CASSLGRQYF. The variable domain in full, with the rest retrieved from reference TRBV5-8 and TRBJ2-7, is EAGVTQSPTHLIKTRGQQATLRCSPISGHTSVYWYQQALGLGLQFLLWYDEGEERNRGNFPPRFSGRQFPNYSSELNVNALELEDSALYLCASSLGRQYFGPGTRLTVT.

The chain carries TRBV7-2 and TRBJ2-7, with D possibly matching TRBD1 (6 bases). The CDR3 spans 13 residues. Germline V CDR1 and CDR2: SGHTA, FQGNSA. With 1 base removed from V and 4 bases from J, the gap between germline ends came to 8 bases. In DNA, the CDR3 is TGTGCCAGCAGCTTAGGGGACACGTACGAGCAGTACTTC. It specifies CASSLGDTYEQYF.

The rearrangement links TRBV14 to TRBJ2-6, with TRBD2 identical over 9 bases. The CDR3 is 15 amino acids. The J segment lost 3 bases and the V segment lost 4 bases, leaving 1 base of the junction unmatched. CDR1 and CDR2 from the germline V gene are SGHDN and FVKESK. The CDR3 loop reads CASSRGGDGANVLTF. The CDR3 DNA is TGTGCCAGCAGCCGCGGGGGGGATGGGGCCAACGTCCTGACTTTC.

CDR3 nucleotides: TGTGCCTGGAGTGAACTAGCGGGAGGAGTGGAGACCCAGTACTTC. Translated: CAWSELAGGVETQYF. The V gene is TRBV30, the J gene TRBJ2-5; the match to TRBD2 covers 12 bases. CDR1 and CDR2 (germline): GTSNPN, SVGIG (reference sequence). Trimming removed 1 base from V and 5 bases from J; junction bases left unmatched: 5. The CDR3 sequence is 15 residues long.

The CDR3 DNA follows: TGTGCCAGCAGCCTAGCGGGAGTGGTGTACAATGAGCAGTTCTTC. Amino acid sequence: CASSLAGVVYNEQFF. This chain uses TRBV11-3 with TRBJ2-1; 10 bases are a match to TRBD2. CDR1 is SGHNT, CDR2 YENEEA, per germline. The CDR3 is 15 residues long. V trimming: 5 bases; J trimming: 4 bases; junction bases outside the gene matches: 5.

This chain links TRBV6-5 with TRBJ1-2; 10 bases are a match to TRBD1. Germline CDR1 reads MNHEY; CDR2 reads SVGAGI. CDR3 length: 15 residues. V gave up 4 bases and J gave up 3 bases; unmatched junction bases: 5. In DNA, the CDR3 is TGTGCCAGCAGTTCGGGACAGGGGATTGACTATGGCTACACCTTC. It codes for CASSSGQGIDYGYTF.

The J gene is TRBJ2-7, the V gene TRBV11-2, with 9 bases fitting TRBD2. The germline gives CDR1 SGHAT, CDR2 FQNNGV. After removal of 7 bases from V and 5 bases from J, the junction contained 9 bases not matched to a gene. This CDR3 contains 14 residues. The CDR3 DNA sequence: TGTGCCAGCACCTCCGCGGGGGGGGTCCACGAGCAGTACTTC. Translated: CASTSAGGVHEQYF.

The J gene is TRBJ2-7, the V gene TRBV5-6, with 9 bases fitting TRBD2. J gave up 7 bases and V 0 bases, and 11 bases lay outside the gene matches. Germline CDR1 is SGHDT and CDR2 is YYEEEE. The CDR3 loop spans 16 amino acids. The CDR3 sequence is CASSLGVVAGVWEQYF. DNA for the CDR3: TGTGCCAGCAGCTTGGGCGTGGTAGCGGGAGTTTGGGAGCAGTACTTC.

This rearrangement joins TRBV6-5 to TRBJ2-3; D unclear. Germline CDR1 MNHEY, CDR2 SVGAGI. CDR3 size: 12 residues. Trimming took 8 bases from V and 11 from J, leaving 17 bases between them. The CDR3 loop reads CASAWAPRMQYF. CDR3 nucleotides: TGTGCCAGCGCCTGGGCACCCCGCATGCAGTATTTT.

The chain links TRBV6-1 to TRBJ1-2, with unresolved D. Trimming removed 2 bases from V and 5 bases from J, with 15 bases in between. Germline CDR1 MNHNS, CDR2 SASEGT. The CDR3 has 15 amino acids. As DNA, the CDR3 is TGTGCCAGCAGTGAACAAGTGGCCGCGGGGTATGGCTACACCTTC. Its protein is CASSEQVAAGYGYTF.